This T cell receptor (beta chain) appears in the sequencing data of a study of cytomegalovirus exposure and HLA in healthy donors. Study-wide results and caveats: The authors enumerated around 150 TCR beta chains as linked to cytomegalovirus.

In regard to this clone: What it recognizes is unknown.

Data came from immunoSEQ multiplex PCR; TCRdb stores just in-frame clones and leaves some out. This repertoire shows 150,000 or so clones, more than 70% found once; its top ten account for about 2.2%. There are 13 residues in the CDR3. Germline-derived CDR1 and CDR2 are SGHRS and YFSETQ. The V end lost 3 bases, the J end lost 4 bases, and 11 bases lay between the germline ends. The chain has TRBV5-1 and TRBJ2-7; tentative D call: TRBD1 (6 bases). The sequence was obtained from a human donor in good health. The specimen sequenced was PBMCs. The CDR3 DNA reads TGCGCCAGCAGCTCAGGACAGCTTTACGAGCAGTACTTC. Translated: CASSSGQLYEQYF. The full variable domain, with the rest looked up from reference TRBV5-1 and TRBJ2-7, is KAGVTQTPRYLIKTRGQQVTLSCSPISGHRSVSWYQQTPGQGLQFLFEYFSETQRNKGNFPGRFSGRQFSNSRSEMNVSTLELGDSALYLCASSSGQLYEQYFGPGTRLTVT.